The clone carrying this T cell receptor (beta chain) was recorded a few times. Looked up from germline, CDR1 is SGHTA and CDR2 is FQGNSA. The V end lost 5 bases, the J end lost 5 bases, and 17 bases lay between the germline ends. This CDR3 has 15 residues. This entry comes from a study of T-cell reconstitution after alpha-beta-depleted transplantation in children. It was with unique molecular identifiers that the TCRbeta library was prepared. A single record per CDR3 protein comes from TCRdb applying MiXCR to the PCR reads. The repertoire holds 70,000 to 95,000 distinct CDR3 sequences, with over 9% as singletons.

The chain employs TRBV7-2 and TRBJ2-3; the D gene is possibly TRBD2 (6 bases). The specimen was PBMCs from the stem cell graft donor, collected from the stem cell graft. The TCR comes from a human donor who donated a stem cell graft to a child with inherited bone marrow failure. In DNA, the CDR3 is TGTGCCAGCAGCCTCTTGCTAGCGCGTGGAGATACGCAGTATTTT. Its protein product is CASSLLLARGDTQYF.